A selection of T cell receptor beta chains follows, all from one sample in a study of Tregs in tolerant kidney transplant recipients. Generated by immunoSEQ multiplex PCR, the TCRdb table keeps only in-frame clones and is missing some. The table has tens of thousands of clones, less than 98% seen once. The specimen was Tregs from blood, collected before the transplant. The receptors shown here come from a human donor who received a combined kidney and bone marrow transplant. Each CDR3 is given with its conserved first and last residue. A D gene is named only where the DNA matches it firmly.

D gene: NA; V gene: TRBV5-1; J gene: TRBJ2-6; CDR3 protein: CASSAQVPLSGANVLTF
D gene: TRBD1; V gene: TRBV6-1; J gene: TRBJ2-7; CDR3 protein: CASRDRGFSYEQYF
D gene: TRBD2; V gene: TRBV13; J gene: TRBJ2-4; CDR3 protein: CASSLGTSGGVAKNIQYF
D gene: NA; V gene: TRBV12-5; J gene: TRBJ2-1; CDR3 protein: CASGLRGARMASYNEQFF
D gene: TRBD2; V gene: TRBV2; J gene: TRBJ2-5; CDR3 protein: CASIPTRGLAGGSSQYF
D gene: TRBD1; V gene: TRBV6-1; J gene: TRBJ1-3; CDR3 protein: CASSEGTGPQGTIYF
D gene: TRBD1; V gene: TRBV6-6; J gene: TRBJ2-1; CDR3 protein: CASTRTGVTYNEQFF
D gene: NA; V gene: TRBV18; J gene: TRBJ2-1; CDR3 protein: CASSLGWDKFSEQFF
D gene: NA; V gene: TRBV4-1; J gene: TRBJ1-3; CDR3 protein: CASSGGRNTIYF
D gene: NA; V gene: TRBV19; J gene: TRBJ2-4; CDR3 protein: CASSSVELAKNIQYF
D gene: NA; V gene: TRBV5-6; J gene: TRBJ1-2; CDR3 protein: CASSFQFRYTF
D gene: NA; V gene: TRBV19; J gene: TRBJ2-5; CDR3 protein: CASSIVAEFQETQYF
D gene: NA; V gene: TRBV10-3; J gene: TRBJ1-5; CDR3 protein: CAISEPDQPQHF
D gene: TRBD2; V gene: TRBV7-3; J gene: TRBJ2-1; CDR3 protein: CASSLGRRSYNEQFF
D gene: TRBD1; V gene: TRBV29-1; J gene: TRBJ2-1; CDR3 protein: CSARTGQIDEQFF
D gene: NA; V gene: TRBV7-9; J gene: TRBJ2-7; CDR3 protein: CASSLGRVNGYEQYF
D gene: NA; V gene: TRBV28; J gene: TRBJ1-5; CDR3 protein: CASSSSQGYNQPQHF
D gene: NA; V gene: TRBV27; J gene: TRBJ1-4; CDR3 protein: CASSLQGINEKLFF
D gene: NA; V gene: TRBV4-1; J gene: TRBJ2-1; CDR3 protein: CASSQAGRPYNEQFF
D gene: NA; V gene: TRBV7-2; J gene: TRBJ2-3; CDR3 protein: CASSKQVDTQYF
D gene: NA; V gene: TRBV21-1; J gene: TRBJ1-2; CDR3 protein: CASSNGRQEKDYGYTF
D gene: TRBD2; V gene: TRBV7-8; J gene: TRBJ2-7; CDR3 protein: CASSLGGLAGGRGGYF